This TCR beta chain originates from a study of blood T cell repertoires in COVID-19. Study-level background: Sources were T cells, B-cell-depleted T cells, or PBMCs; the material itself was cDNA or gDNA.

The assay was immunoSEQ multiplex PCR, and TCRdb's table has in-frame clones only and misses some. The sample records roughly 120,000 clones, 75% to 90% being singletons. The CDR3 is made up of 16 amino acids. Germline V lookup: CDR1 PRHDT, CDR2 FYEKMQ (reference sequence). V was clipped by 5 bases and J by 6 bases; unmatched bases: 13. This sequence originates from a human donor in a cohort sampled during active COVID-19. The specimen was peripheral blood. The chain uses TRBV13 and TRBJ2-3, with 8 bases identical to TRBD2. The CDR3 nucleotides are TGTGCCAGCAGCACCAAGGAAGAGCGGGAGATGGATACGCAGTATTTT. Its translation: CASSTKEEREMDTQYF.